This TCR beta chain was recorded in a study of blood T cell repertoires in COVID-19 (dated by TCRdb to the early 2020s). Concerning the study at large: The collaborator samples originated in the United States, Italy and Spain and spanned the acute and convalescent phases of COVID-19. The material from the prospective study consisted of cDNA or gDNA derived from T cells, B-cell-depleted T cells, or PBMCs. Deeply sampled blood TCRbeta repertoires from subjects exposed to, actively infected with, or recovered from COVID-19 were included in the dataset. The repertoires were made available in a free public database intended to serve as a resource for research on the immune response to SARS-CoV-2. Samples were obtained from the ongoing ImmuneRACE study (first 160 participants) and from 950 to 1,500 subjects provided by 6 global collaborators. The sample metadata nearly always contained a de-identified subject ID, COVID-19 status, age in years and sex. Where HLA class I and class II types were available, the types were taken from metadata supplied by the sample provider, not from assay-based typing. Results the study describes overall, beyond this receptor: The amount of clinical and demographic metadata varied by source and participant and was provided uncurated.

TCRbeta CDR3 regions were amplified from genomic DNA by means of the immunoSEQ Assay, a bias-controlled multiplex PCR. For the original study's pipeline: Nucleated cell counts per sample were estimated from amplification of reference gene primers within the assay. Sequence reads were collapsed and filtered to measure the absolute abundance of every unique TCRbeta CDR3 rearrangement. For each sample, productive Simpson clonality was calculated by taking the square root of Simpson's diversity index across productive rearrangements. TCRdb took over this immuneACCESS table, retaining in-frame rearrangements with V and J assigned. Such tables are incomplete; in checked studies, under half of the missing clones stem from an unresolved V gene, and the remainder is unexplained. V and J calls and clone size come straight from that table; D and trimming were deduced from the DNA. This sample comprises over 10,000 clones, under 80% of them detected only once. The ten largest clones capture approximately 37% of the sample.

V is reduced by 8 bases and J by 3 bases, leaving a spacing of 13 bases between them. The cysteine opens and the phenylalanine closes a CDR3 of 14 amino acids. Only the CDR3 DNA stays, 42 bases, in frame from base 1. The germline V gene (reference sequence) gives CDR1 as LGHDT and CDR2 as YNNKEL. As regards this clone: Its specific antigen is unknown. Base qualities were left out, and no much larger clone turns up one base away.

The collaborating institutions used their own protocols to collect whole blood in K2EDTA tubes. Collaborator samples were shipped for TCRbeta analysis as frozen whole blood, isolated PBMCs, or DNA extracted from either sample type. This sequence uses TRBV3-1 (or the pseudogene TRBV3-2) and TRBJ2-2; TRBD1 is a weak D gene call, 6 bases matching. The sample taken for sequencing was peripheral blood. This TCR derives from a human donor in a cohort sampled during active COVID-19. The CDR3 region has the sequence CASLGARDTGELFF. Read as DNA, the sequence is TGTGCCAGCCTGGGGGCGCGGGACACCGGGGAGCTGTTTTTT.